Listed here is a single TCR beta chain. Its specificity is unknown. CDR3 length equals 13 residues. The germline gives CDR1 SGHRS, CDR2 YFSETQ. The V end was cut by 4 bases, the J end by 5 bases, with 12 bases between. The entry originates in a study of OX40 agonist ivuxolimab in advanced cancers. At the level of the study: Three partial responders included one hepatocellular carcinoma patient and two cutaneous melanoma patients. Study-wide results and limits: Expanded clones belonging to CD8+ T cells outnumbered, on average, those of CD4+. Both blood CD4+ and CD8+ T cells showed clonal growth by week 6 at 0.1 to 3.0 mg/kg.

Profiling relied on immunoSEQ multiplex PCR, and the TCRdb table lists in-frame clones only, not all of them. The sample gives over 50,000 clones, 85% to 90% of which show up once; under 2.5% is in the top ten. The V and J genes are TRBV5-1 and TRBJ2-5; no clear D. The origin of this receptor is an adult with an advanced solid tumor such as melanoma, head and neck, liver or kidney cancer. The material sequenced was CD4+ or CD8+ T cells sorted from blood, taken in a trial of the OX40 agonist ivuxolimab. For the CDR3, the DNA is TGCGCCAGCAGCCCCCAGTCTGAGGAGACCCAGTACTTC. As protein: CASSPQSEETQYF.